The source of this T cell receptor beta chain is a study of cytomegalovirus exposure and HLA in healthy donors. Study-wide findings and caveats: Altogether, 160 or so TCR beta chains were recorded as cytomegalovirus-associated.

Method: immunoSEQ multiplex PCR; TCRdb's copy keeps in-frame clones and lacks some. Counted here are about 120,000 clones, about 96% occurring once; the ten biggest clones make up 1.5% to 2%. The CDR3 has 16 amino acids. The V segment lost 5 bases and the J segment 3 bases; nucleotides outside the gene matches: 3. CDR1 is LGHNT, CDR2 FRNRAP, per germline. Remarks on this clone: Its target is unknown.

The chain employs TRBV12-5 and TRBJ2-2, with 13 bases matching TRBD2. The TCR was taken from a man aged 18-30 years in good health and CMV-seronegative. Material: PBMCs. This CDR3 is CASGLGLAGDTGELFF. In nucleotides, the CDR3 is TGTGCTAGTGGTCTAGGACTAGCGGGAGACACCGGGGAGCTGTTTTTT.